Listed below are T cell receptor beta chains from one sample, sequenced in a study of Graves' ophthalmopathy and Graves' hyperthyroidism. TCRdb independently ran MiXCR on the multiplex PCR reads; one entry per CDR3 protein. This sample yields around 1,000,000 distinct CDR3 sequences, of which less than 45% are seen a single time; roughly 11% belongs to the top ten. The sample comprised peripheral blood or thyroid tissue (not recorded which). The receptors stem from an adult man with Graves' hyperthyroidism. Both conserved end residues are part of each CDR3. The D gene is left open where the match is weak. Clone size is given for some rows only: seen once, a few or many times, or a class if the clone is expanded.

>TRBD2|TRBV2|.|TRBJ2-5
TGTGCCAGCAATCCCCTGCCCGGGACGGGAGGGGAGACCCAGTACTTC
CASNPLPGTGGETQYF
>.|TRBV20-1|.|TRBJ1-2
TGCAGTGCAACCCCTCGGGGATCCGGCTACACCTTC
CSATPRGSGYTF
>TRBD1|TRBV10-3|many|TRBJ1-1
TGTGCCATCAGTGGCCGGGACAGGGGAGGAACTGAAGCTTTCTTT
CAISGRDRGGTEAFF
>.|TRBV4-1|.|TRBJ1-6
TGCGCCAGCAGCCAAGGGGTAACCCCAGTTTCACCCCTCCACTTT
CASSQGVTPVSPLHF
>TRBD1|TRBV5-5|.|TRBJ2-3
TGTGCCAGCAGCTTGGTGGGACAGGTTACAGATACGCAGTATTTT
CASSLVGQVTDTQYF
>.|TRBV12-3/TRBV12-4|few|TRBJ2-7
TGTGCCAGCAGTTTAACACAGAGCTCCTACGAGCAGTACTTC
CASSLTQSSYEQYF
>TRBD1|TRBV9|.|TRBJ1-1
TGTGCCAGCAGCTCTAGGACAGGGGAGAGTATAAACACTGAAGCTTTCTTT
CASSSRTGESINTEAFF
>.|TRBV25-1|.|TRBJ1-2
TGTGCCAGCAGCCGGCGGGTGGGACCTCGATACGCCTTC
CASSRRVGPRYAF
>.|TRBV2|.|TRBJ2-5
TGTGCCAGCAGTGCGGCACCTAATCAGCCCCAGTACTTC
CASSAAPNQPQYF
>TRBD1|TRBV7-2|many|TRBJ2-7
TGTGCCAGCAACAAAGACAGGGGATACGAGCAGTACTTC
CASNKDRGYEQYF
>TRBD2|TRBV9|many|TRBJ2-7
TGTGCCAGCAGCGTCGGACTAGCGGGCGACTCCTACGAGCAGTACTTC
CASSVGLAGDSYEQYF
>TRBD1|TRBV7-9|.|TRBJ1-5
TGTGCCAGCAGCTTAGTTAACAGGGGAGATGTCAATCAGCCCCAGCATTTT
CASSLVNRGDVNQPQHF
>.|TRBV20-1|.|TRBJ1-5
TGCAGTGCTAGAGGGACGACACCGTACCAGCCCCAGCATTTT
CSARGTTPYQPQHF
>.|TRBV12-3/TRBV12-4|many|TRBJ1-1
TGTGCCAGCACCGTTAGCTACACTGAAGCTTTCTTT
CASTVSYTEAFF
>.|TRBV28|few|TRBJ1-1
TGTGCCAGCAGTTGGTCCCCGAGACAGAACACTGAAGCTTTCTTT
CASSWSPRQNTEAFF
>.|TRBV5-5|many|TRBJ1-2
TGTGCCAGCAGCGCAGGACAGAACTATGGCTACACCTTC
CASSAGQNYGYTF
>TRBD2|TRBV25-1|.|TRBJ2-2
TGTGCCAGCAGCTTAGATGGCGGGAGGGGGAACACCGGGGAGCTGTTTTTT
CASSLDGGRGNTGELFF
>.|TRBV29-1|.|TRBJ1-4
TGCAGCGCGGGGGGGACACCAGAAAAACTGTTTTTT
CSAGGTPEKLFF
>.|TRBV24-1|few|TRBJ2-7
TGTGCCACCAGGGCGAGCAGCTCCTACGAGCAGTACTTC
CATRASSSYEQYF
>TRBD1|TRBV19|.|TRBJ2-2
TGTGCCAGTAGTATTAGGGACAGGGTATGGACCGGGGAGCTGTTTTTT
CASSIRDRVWTGELFF
>.|TRBV29-1|.|TRBJ1-1
TGCAGCGTTGGGGGGGGCGTGGGTGAAGCTTTCTTT
CSVGGGVGEAFF
>.|TRBV11-1|many|TRBJ2-5
TGTGCCAGCAGCCACGCTCAAGAGACCCAGTACTTC
CASSHAQETQYF
>.|TRBV11-1|.|TRBJ1-6
TGTGCCAGCAGCCCCACTCCGAGCTCCTATAATTCACCCCTCCACTTT
CASSPTPSSYNSPLHF
>.|TRBV7-2|many|TRBJ2-7
TGTGCCAGCAGCATGCAGGGCGGCGAGCAGTACTTC
CASSMQGGEQYF
>TRBD1|TRBV12-3/TRBV12-4|.|TRBJ2-5
TGTGCCAGCAGTTTGAACTCCGGGACAGGGGATCGCCTCCAAGAGACCCAGTACTTC
CASSLNSGTGDRLQETQYF
>TRBD1|TRBV7-6|.|TRBJ2-7
TGTGCCAGCAGCTTACCGGAGGACAGGGGAATGTACGAGCAGTACTTC
CASSLPEDRGMYEQYF
>.|TRBV20-1|many|TRBJ1-2
TGCAGTGCTAGAAAATATTATGGCTACACCTTC
CSARKYYGYTF
>TRBD1|TRBV7-2|few|TRBJ1-1
TGTGCCAGCAGCTCGCCAGTAGGGGGCCAGAACGCTGAAGCTTTCTTT
CASSSPVGGQNAEAFF
>TRBD2|TRBV11-2|many|TRBJ2-2
TGTGCCAGCAAGCGGGAGGTCAACACCGGGGAGCTGTTTTTT
CASKREVNTGELFF
>TRBD1|TRBV11-2|.|TRBJ2-7
TGTGCCAGCAGCCAGAGTAGACAGGGATCCTACGAGCAGTACTTC
CASSQSRQGSYEQYF
>TRBD1|TRBV19|many|TRBJ2-7
TGCGCCAGCAGCATACCGGGACAGGGTGCCTACGAGCAGTACTTC
CASSIPGQGAYEQYF
>.|TRBV9|few|TRBJ1-5
TGTGCCAGCAGTTTGGTTGGTTACAATCAGCCCCAGCATTTT
CASSLVGYNQPQHF
>.|TRBV15|.|TRBJ1-2
TGTGCCACCAGCAGAGATATAGGGGTCAGTTCCTATGGCTACACCTTC
CATSRDIGVSSYGYTF
>TRBD1|TRBV10-1|.|TRBJ2-7
TGCGCCAGCAGTGAGGACCGGACAGGCACCTACGAGCAGTACTTC
CASSEDRTGTYEQYF
>.|TRBV7-2|many|TRBJ1-2
TGTGCCAGCAGCCTGTACGGATACTATGGCTACACCTTC
CASSLYGYYGYTF